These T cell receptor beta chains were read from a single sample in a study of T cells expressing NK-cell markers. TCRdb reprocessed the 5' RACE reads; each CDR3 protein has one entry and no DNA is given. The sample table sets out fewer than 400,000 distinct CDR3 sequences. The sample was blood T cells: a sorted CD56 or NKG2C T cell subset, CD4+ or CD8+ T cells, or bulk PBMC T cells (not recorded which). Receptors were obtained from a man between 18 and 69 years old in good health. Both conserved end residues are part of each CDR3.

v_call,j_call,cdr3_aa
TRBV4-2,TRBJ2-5,CASSLQGLAGVKTQYF
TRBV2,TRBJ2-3,CARGHTGTDTQYF
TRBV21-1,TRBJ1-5,CASSNSATGLNNQPQHF
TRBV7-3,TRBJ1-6,CASSSDPRQGAPLHF
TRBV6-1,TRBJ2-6,CASSEYRRWSSGANVLTF
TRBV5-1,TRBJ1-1,CASSRAREGAGGYYTEAFF
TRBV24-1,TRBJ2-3,CATDPGQGFSGTQYF
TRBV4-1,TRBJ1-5,CASSQLDSSNQPQHF
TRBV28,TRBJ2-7,CASSLTGTGVREQYF
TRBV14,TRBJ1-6,CASRLPGYNSPLHF
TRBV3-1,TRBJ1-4,CASSHAGTATNEKLFF
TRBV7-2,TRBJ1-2,CASSQWTGAGYGYTF
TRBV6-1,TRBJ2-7,CASSLKRDRVGEQYF
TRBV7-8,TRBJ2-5,CASSFRVYETQYF
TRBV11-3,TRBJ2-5,CASSLDASRTQYF
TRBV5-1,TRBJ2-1,CASSTGLAGGVKHKEQFF
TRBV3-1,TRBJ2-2,CASSYLLDGPNTGELFF